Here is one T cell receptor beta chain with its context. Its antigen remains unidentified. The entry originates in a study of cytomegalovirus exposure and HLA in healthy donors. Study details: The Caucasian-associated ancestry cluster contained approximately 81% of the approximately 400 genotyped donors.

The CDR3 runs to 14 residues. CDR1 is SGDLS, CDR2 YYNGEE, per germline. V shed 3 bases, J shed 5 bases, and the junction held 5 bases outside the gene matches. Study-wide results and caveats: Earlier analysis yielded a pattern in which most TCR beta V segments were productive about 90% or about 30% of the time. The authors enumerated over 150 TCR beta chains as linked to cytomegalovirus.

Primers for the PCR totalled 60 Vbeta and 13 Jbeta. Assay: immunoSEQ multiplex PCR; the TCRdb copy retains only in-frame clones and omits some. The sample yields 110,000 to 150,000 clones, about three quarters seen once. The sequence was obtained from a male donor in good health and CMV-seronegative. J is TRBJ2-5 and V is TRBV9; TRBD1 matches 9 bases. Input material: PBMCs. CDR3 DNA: TGTGCCAGCAGCGCTACAGGGGGCGGGGAGACCCAGTACTTC. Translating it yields CASSATGGGETQYF.